The 4 T cell receptor beta chains given below trace back to one sample, sequenced in a study of radiotherapy plus CTLA-4 blockade in lung cancer. The protocol was immunoSEQ multiplex PCR, while the TCRdb copy is restricted to in-frame clones and leaves out a portion. The sample contains around 22,000 clones, 70% to 75% of which appear only once. Source: peripheral blood, taken from a patient treated with radiotherapy plus ipilimumab. These receptors were taken from a human donor with non-small cell lung cancer whose response to radiotherapy plus ipilimumab could not be evaluated.

The V and J genes are TRBV7-9 and TRBJ2-7, with 7 nucleotides matching TRBD1. Trimming at V came to 4 bases and at J to 2 bases, leaving 8 bases not matched to a gene. The CDR3 consists of 15 residues. CDR1 and CDR2 from the germline V gene are SEHNR and FQNEAQ (reference sequence). The chain's CDR3 is CASSSRDSFTYEQYF. CDR3 in DNA: TGTGCCAGCAGCTCAAGGGACAGCTTTACCTACGAGCAGTACTTC. Drawing the rest from reference TRBV7-9 and TRBJ2-7, the complete variable domain is DTGVSQNPRHKITKRGQNVTFRCDPISEHNRLYWYRQTLGQGPEFLTYFQNEAQLEKSRLLSDRFSAERPKGSFSTLEIQRTEQGDSAMYLCASSSRDSFTYEQYFGPGTRLTVT.

The chain links TRBV7-9 to TRBJ1-1; perhaps TRBD1 as D (6 bases). Germline V CDR1 and CDR2: SEHNR, FQNEAQ (reference sequence). Trimming cost V 7 bases and J 1 base, with 19 bases left between them. This CDR3 contains 16 residues. The CDR3 region has the DNA TGTGCCAGCACCAACGCGGGGGGCGGAAAGAACACTGAAGCTTTCTTT. It translates to CASTNAGGGKNTEAFF.

The rearrangement links TRBV27 to TRBJ2-1, with TRBD1 identical over 7 bases. The CDR3 totals 15 residues. Germline lookup yields CDR1 MNHEY and CDR2 SMNVEV (reference sequence). After removal of 8 bases from V and 0 bases from J, the junction contained 7 bases not matched to a gene. The CDR3, as DNA: TGTGCCAGCCGCCCGGGACAGTACTCCTACAATGAGCAGTTCTTC. Protein product: CASRPGQYSYNEQFF.

V usage is TRBV28 and J usage is TRBJ2-7; 9 nucleotides line up with TRBD1. Germline lookup yields CDR1 MDHEN and CDR2 SYDVKM. Trimming at V came to 4 bases and at J to 0 bases, leaving 4 bases not matched to a gene. The CDR3 is 15 residues long. CDR3 in amino acids: CASSSTGGASYEQYF. Here the CDR3 DNA reads TGTGCCAGCAGTTCCACAGGGGGCGCCTCCTACGAGCAGTACTTC.